These 7 T cell receptor beta chains were all obtained from the same sample, sequenced in a study of beta chain features in type 1 diabetes. The investigators reverse transcribed all of the isolated RNA, so they sequenced expressed TCRB transcripts. Using immunoSEQ multiplex PCR, the repertoire was profiled, and TCRdb retains in-frame clones only, with some absent. The data hold over 700,000 clones, with roughly 17% observed a single time. Source material: naive CD4+ T cells from blood. The receptors here all came from a woman aged 18 to 35 in good health.

This chain uses TRBV29-1 with TRBJ1-3; tentative D call: TRBD1 (5 bases). The length of the CDR3 is 13 residues. Deletions cut 6 bases from V and 2 bases from J, with 11 bases between. Germline CDR1 SQVTM, CDR2 ANQGSEA. Here the CDR3 DNA reads TGCAGCGTGGGGGAGGGAACTGGAAACACCATATATTTT. This encodes CSVGEGTGNTIYF.

The chain has TRBV28 and TRBJ2-7; 10 nucleotides agree with TRBD2. V dropped 5 bases and J dropped 5; count of bases not matched to a gene: 6. Germline CDR1 MDHEN, CDR2 SYDVKM. The CDR3 extends over 14 amino acids. For the CDR3, the DNA is TGTGCCAGCAGTCCCGGGACTAGCGCCAACGAGCAGTACTTC. Translated, it gives CASSPGTSANEQYF. Based on the CDR3 plus reference TRBV28 and TRBJ2-7, the full variable domain is DVKVTQSSRYLVKRTGEKVFLECVQDMDHENMFWYRQDPGLGLRLIYFSYDVKMKEKGDIPEGYSVSREKKERFSLILESASTNQTSMYLCASSPGTSANEQYFGPGTRLTVT.

J is TRBJ2-3 and V is TRBV6-4; possibly TRBD1 for D (5 bases). The CDR3 runs 13 residues. Trimming left V 0 bases short and J 12 bases short, with 13 bases between. Germline CDR1 reads MRHNA; CDR2 reads SNTAGT. Here the CDR3 reads CASSDSAQGLQYF. For the CDR3, the DNA is TGTGCCAGCAGTGACTCTGCCCAGGGATTACAGTATTTT.

The rearrangement links TRBV20-1 to TRBJ2-5; no clear D gene. Trimming pared 4 bases from V and 3 bases from J, leaving 3 bases between. Germline V CDR1 and CDR2: DFQATT, SNEGSKA (reference sequence). The CDR3 is 10 residues long. CDR3: CSANEETQYF. The CDR3 DNA reads TGCAGTGCTAACGAAGAGACCCAGTACTTC.

V and J are TRBV4-3 and TRBJ2-3; D ambiguous. Germline lookup yields CDR1 LGHNA and CDR2 YSLEER. The V gene lost 3 bases and the J gene lost 6 bases, with 16 bases spanning the gap. The CDR3 sequence is 15 residues long. Here the CDR3 DNA reads TGCGCCAGCAGCCAGAAAAACCCCTGGGCGGATACGCAGTATTTT. This sequence encodes CASSQKNPWADTQYF.

This chain links TRBV5-4 with TRBJ2-1; no firm D call. The CDR3 loop spans 15 amino acids. Trimming pared 4 bases from V and 5 bases from J, leaving 16 bases between. Germline-derived CDR1 and CDR2 are SGHNT and YYREEE (reference sequence). The CDR3 spells CASSPRISADNEQFF. CDR3 in DNA: TGTGCCAGCAGCCCCCGGATTTCCGCAGACAATGAGCAGTTCTTC.

This chain connects TRBV29-1 to TRBJ2-3; the match to TRBD2 covers 7 bases. With 4 bases clipped from V and 2 bases from J, the junction kept 9 bases outside the gene matches. The CDR3 is made up of 15 amino acids. Germline V gene sequence: CDR1 SQVTM, CDR2 ANQGSEA. CDR3 DNA sequence: TGCAGCGTTGGAGCGGGACGGAGAATCACAGATACGCAGTATTTT. This translates into CSVGAGRRITDTQYF.